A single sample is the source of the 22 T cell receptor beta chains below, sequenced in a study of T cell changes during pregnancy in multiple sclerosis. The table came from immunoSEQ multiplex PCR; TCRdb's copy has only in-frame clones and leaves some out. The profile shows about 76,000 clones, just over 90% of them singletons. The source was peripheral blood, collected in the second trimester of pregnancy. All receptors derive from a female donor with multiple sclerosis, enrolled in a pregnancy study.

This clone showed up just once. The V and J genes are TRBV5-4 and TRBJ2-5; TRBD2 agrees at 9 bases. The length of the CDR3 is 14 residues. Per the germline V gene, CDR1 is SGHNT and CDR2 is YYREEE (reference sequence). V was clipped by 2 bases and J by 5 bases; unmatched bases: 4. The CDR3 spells CASSFSRGGETQYF. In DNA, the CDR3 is TGTGCCAGCAGCTTCTCGCGGGGGGGGGAGACCCAGTACTTC. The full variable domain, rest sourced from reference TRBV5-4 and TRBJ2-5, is ETGVTQSPTHLIKTRGQQVTLRCSSQSGHNTVSWYQQALGQGPQFIFQYYREEENGRGNFPPRFSGLQFPNYSSELNVNALELDDSALYLCASSFSRGGETQYFGPGTRLLVL.

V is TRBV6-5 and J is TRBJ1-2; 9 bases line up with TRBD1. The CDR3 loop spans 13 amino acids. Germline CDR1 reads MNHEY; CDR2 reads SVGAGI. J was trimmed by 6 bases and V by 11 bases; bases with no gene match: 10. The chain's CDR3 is CASTRDRADGYTF. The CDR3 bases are TGTGCCTCAACGCGGGACAGGGCCGATGGCTACACCTTC.

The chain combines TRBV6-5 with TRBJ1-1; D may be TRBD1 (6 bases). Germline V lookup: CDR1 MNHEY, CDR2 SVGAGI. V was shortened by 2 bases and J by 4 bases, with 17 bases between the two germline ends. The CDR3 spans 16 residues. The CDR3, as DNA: TGTGCCAGCAGTTACGGTGGGGGCGGGGGGGGCACTGAAGCTTTCTTT. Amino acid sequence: CASSYGGGGGGTEAFF.

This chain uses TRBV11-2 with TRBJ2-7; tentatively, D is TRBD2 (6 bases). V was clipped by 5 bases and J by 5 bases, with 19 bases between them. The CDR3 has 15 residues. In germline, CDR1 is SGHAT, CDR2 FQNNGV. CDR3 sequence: CASSTTGRGTHEQYF. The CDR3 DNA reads TGTGCCAGCAGCACCACGGGGCGGGGAACCCACGAGCAGTACTTC.

Here the CDR3 reads CASSQMDRVYLEPQHF. The DNA for the CDR3 is TGCGCCAGCAGCCAGATGGACAGGGTATACTTGGAGCCCCAGCATTTT. V is TRBV4-1 and J is TRBJ1-5, with TRBD1 matching 8 bases. The CDR3 is 16 residues long. Germline V lookup: CDR1 MGHRA, CDR2 YSYEKL. V was pared by 3 bases and J by 8 bases, with 12 bases of the junction left unmatched.

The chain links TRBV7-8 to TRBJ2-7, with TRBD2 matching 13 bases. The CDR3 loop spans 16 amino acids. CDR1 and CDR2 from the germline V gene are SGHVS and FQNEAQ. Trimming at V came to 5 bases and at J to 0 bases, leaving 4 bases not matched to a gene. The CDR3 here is CASSPRLAGGSYEQYF. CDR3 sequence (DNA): TGTGCCAGCAGCCCAAGACTAGCGGGGGGCTCCTACGAGCAGTACTTC.

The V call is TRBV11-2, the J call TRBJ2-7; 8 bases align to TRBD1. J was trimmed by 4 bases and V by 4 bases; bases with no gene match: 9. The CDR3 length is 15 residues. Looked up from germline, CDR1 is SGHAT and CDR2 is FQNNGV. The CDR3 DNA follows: TGTGCCAGCAGCTACTCCGGGACAGGTGATTACGAGCAGTACTTC. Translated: CASSYSGTGDYEQYF.

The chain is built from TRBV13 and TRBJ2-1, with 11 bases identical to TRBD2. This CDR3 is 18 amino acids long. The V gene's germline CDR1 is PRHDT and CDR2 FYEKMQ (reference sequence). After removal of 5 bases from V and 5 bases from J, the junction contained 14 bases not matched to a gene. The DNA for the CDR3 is TGTGCCAGCAGCCCGTTTATAACCGGGACTAGCGGCAACAATGAGCAGTTCTTC. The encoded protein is CASSPFITGTSGNNEQFF.

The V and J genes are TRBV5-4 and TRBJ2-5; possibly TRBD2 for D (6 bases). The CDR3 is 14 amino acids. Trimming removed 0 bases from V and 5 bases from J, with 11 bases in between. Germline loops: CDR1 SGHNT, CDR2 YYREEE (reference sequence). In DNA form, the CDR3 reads TGTGCCAGCAGCTTGGCTGGGGGGTTGGAGACCCAGTACTTC. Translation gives CASSLAGGLETQYF.

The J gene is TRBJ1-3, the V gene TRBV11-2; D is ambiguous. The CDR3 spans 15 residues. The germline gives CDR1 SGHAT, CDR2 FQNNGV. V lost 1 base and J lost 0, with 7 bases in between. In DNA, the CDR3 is TGTGCCAGCAGCTTAGTGGCCGCCTCTGGAAACACCATATATTTT. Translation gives CASSLVAASGNTIYF.

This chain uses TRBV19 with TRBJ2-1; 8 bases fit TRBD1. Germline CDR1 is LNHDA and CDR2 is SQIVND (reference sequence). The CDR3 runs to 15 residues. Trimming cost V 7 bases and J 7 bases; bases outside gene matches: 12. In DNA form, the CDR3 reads TGTGCCAGTACCAACGGCGGACAGGGTACGAATGAGCAGTTCTTC. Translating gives CASTNGGQGTNEQFF.

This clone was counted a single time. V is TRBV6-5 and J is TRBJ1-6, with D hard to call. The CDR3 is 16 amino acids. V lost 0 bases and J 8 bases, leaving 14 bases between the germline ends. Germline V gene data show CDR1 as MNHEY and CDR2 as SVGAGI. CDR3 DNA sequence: TGTGCCAGCAGTTACTCAAATTCGGGAACGGATTCACCCCTCCACTTT. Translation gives CASSYSNSGTDSPLHF.

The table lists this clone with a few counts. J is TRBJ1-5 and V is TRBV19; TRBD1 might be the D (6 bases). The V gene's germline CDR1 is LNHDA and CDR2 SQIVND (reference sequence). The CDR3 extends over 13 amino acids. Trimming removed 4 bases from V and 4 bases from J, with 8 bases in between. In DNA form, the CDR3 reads TGTGCCAGTAGTACCACAGGGAATCAGCCCCAGCATTTT. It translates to CASSTTGNQPQHF.

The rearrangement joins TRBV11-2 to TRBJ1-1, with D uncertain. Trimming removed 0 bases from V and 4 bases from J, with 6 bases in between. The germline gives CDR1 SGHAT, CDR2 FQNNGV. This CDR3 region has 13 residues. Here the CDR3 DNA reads TGTGCCAGCAGCTTAGATCTGTCCACTGAAGCTTTCTTT. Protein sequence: CASSLDLSTEAFF. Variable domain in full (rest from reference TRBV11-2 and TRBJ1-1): EAGVAQSPRYKIIEKRQSVAFWCNPISGHATLYWYQQILGQGPKLLIQFQNNGVVDDSQLPKDRFSAERLKGVDSTLKIQPAKLEDSAVYLCASSLDLSTEAFFGQGTRLTVV.

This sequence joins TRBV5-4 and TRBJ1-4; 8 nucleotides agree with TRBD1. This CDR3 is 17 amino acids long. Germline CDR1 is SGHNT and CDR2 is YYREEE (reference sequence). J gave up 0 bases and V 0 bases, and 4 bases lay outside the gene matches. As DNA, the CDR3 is TGTGCCAGCAGCTTGGTTCAGGGGGCCTCAACTAATGAAAAACTGTTTTTT. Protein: CASSLVQGASTNEKLFF.

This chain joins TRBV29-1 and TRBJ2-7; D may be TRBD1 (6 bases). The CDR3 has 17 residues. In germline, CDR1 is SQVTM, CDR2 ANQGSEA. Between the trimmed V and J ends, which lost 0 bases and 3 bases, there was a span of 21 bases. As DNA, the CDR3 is TGCAGCGTTGAAGAATGGGGGCCGGCAGGGAAGAACTACGAGCAGTACTTC. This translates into CSVEEWGPAGKNYEQYF.

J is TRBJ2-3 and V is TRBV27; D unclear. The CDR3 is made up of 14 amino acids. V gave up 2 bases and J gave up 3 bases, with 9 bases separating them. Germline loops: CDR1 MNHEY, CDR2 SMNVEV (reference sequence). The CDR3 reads CASSLPSRTDTQYF. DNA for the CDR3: TGTGCCAGCAGTTTACCTTCCAGAACAGATACGCAGTATTTT.

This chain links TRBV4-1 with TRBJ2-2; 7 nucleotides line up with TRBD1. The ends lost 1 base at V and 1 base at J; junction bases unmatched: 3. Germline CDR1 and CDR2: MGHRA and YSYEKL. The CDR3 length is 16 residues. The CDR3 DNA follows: TGCGCCAGCAGCCAAGTCTGGACAGGGAACACCGGGGAGCTGTTTTTT. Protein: CASSQVWTGNTGELFF.

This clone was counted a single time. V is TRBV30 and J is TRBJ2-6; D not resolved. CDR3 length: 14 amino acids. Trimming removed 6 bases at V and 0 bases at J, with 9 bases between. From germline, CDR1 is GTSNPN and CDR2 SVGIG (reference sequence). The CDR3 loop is CACLTVSGANVLTF. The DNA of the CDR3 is TGTGCCTGTCTTACGGTCTCTGGGGCCAACGTCCTGACTTTC.

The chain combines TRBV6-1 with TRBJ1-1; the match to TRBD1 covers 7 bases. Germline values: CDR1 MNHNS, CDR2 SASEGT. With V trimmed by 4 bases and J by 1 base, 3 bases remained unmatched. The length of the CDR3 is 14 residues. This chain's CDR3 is CASSVRQGNTEAFF. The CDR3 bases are TGTGCCAGCAGTGTCAGACAGGGGAACACTGAAGCTTTCTTT.

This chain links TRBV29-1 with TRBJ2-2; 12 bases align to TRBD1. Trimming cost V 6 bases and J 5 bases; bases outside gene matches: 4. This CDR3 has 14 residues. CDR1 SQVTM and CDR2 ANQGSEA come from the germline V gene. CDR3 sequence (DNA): TGCAGCGTCCGGGACAGGGGGCAAACCGGGGAGCTGTTTTTT. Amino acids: CSVRDRGQTGELFF.

The CDR3 region has the DNA TGTGCCAGCAGTAGCGGGGGGCCCGTTCGTTTCTACGAGCAGTACTTC. Its protein product is CASSSGGPVRFYEQYF. The chain couples TRBV27 to TRBJ2-7; TRBD2 matches at 9 bases. The CDR3 covers 16 residues. Germline CDR1 MNHEY, CDR2 SMNVEV (reference sequence). V lost 5 bases, J lost 3 bases, and 11 bases stayed unmatched.